Following are 16 T cell receptor beta chains from one sample sequenced in a study of radiotherapy plus CTLA-4 blockade in lung cancer. The table came from immunoSEQ multiplex PCR; TCRdb's copy has only in-frame clones and leaves some out. In the table there are 75,000 to 95,000 clones, 72% of which are singletons. Material: peripheral blood, obtained from a patient treated with radiotherapy plus ipilimumab. All receptors come from a human donor with non-small cell lung cancer that progressed on radiotherapy plus ipilimumab.

The V and J genes are TRBV11-1 and TRBJ1-6; D gene uncertain. Germline V CDR1 and CDR2: SGHAT, FQDESV (reference sequence). The CDR3 totals 16 residues. Between the trimmed V and J ends, which lost 1 base and 1 base, there was a span of 8 bases. CDR3 protein: CASSLEVRSYNSPLHF. DNA for the CDR3: TGTGCCAGCAGCTTAGAAGTCAGATCCTATAATTCACCCCTCCACTTT.

J is TRBJ2-4 and V is TRBV7-3; D ambiguous. CDR1 is SGHTA and CDR2 is FQGTGA in the germline V gene. V lost 3 bases and J 5 bases, leaving 8 bases between the germline ends. This CDR3 has 13 amino acids. In DNA, the CDR3 is TGTGCCAGCAGCTTGGGCGCAGAAAACATTCAGTACTTC. This gives the protein CASSLGAENIQYF.

The chain joins TRBV5-6 to TRBJ2-7; no definite D call. Germline V gene sequence: CDR1 SGHDT, CDR2 YYEEEE. This CDR3 spans 12 amino acids. V shed 1 base and J shed 3 bases, with 5 bases lying between them. The CDR3 sequence is CASSLFNYEQYF. The DNA for the CDR3 is TGTGCCAGCAGCTTGTTTAACTACGAGCAGTACTTC.

The chain couples TRBV7-8 to TRBJ2-7; 8 nucleotides match TRBD2. CDR3 length: 16 amino acids. Germline CDR1 SGHVS, CDR2 FQNEAQ. J gave up 7 bases and V 2 bases, and 13 bases lay outside the gene matches. The CDR3 spells CASSLPSGSPPREQYF. As DNA, the CDR3 is TGTGCCAGCAGCTTACCTAGCGGGTCCCCCCCCAGGGAGCAGTACTTC.

The chain combines TRBV28 with TRBJ2-3; the match to TRBD2 covers 11 bases. CDR1 and CDR2 (germline): MDHEN, SYDVKM. The CDR3 consists of 16 residues. J was trimmed by 2 bases and V by 4 bases; bases with no gene match: 5. CDR3: CASSSSGGPNTDTQYF. The CDR3 coding sequence is TGTGCCAGCAGTTCTAGCGGGGGGCCAAACACAGATACGCAGTATTTT.

Written as DNA, the CDR3 is TGCAGCGTTTCAAACACTGAAGCTTTCTTT. This translates into CSVSNTEAFF. V and J are TRBV29-1 and TRBJ1-1; D gene uncertain. Germline V gene lookup returns CDR1 SQVTM and CDR2 ANQGSEA. V lost 5 bases to trimming and J lost 2 bases, with 3 bases between them. This CDR3 comprises 10 residues.

This clone was seen a handful of times. The CDR3 reads CASSPERAGGYEQYF. CDR3 nucleotide sequence: TGCGCCAGCAGCCCGGAGCGGGCGGGGGGTTACGAGCAGTACTTC. The genes are TRBV4-3 and TRBJ2-7; TRBD2 matches at 8 bases. This CDR3 has 15 amino acids. Germline V gives CDR1 LGHNA, CDR2 YSLEER. Trimming at V came to 4 bases and at J to 4 bases, leaving 9 bases not matched to a gene.

The chain is built from TRBV7-9 and TRBJ2-1; D not certain. This CDR3 has 14 amino acids. V was shortened by 2 bases and J by 2 bases, with 7 bases between the two germline ends. The germline CDR1 and CDR2 sequences are SEHNR and FQNEAQ (reference sequence). CDR3 protein: CASSLSDAYNEQFF. The DNA for the CDR3 is TGTGCCAGCAGCTTATCGGATGCCTACAATGAGCAGTTCTTC.

This chain links TRBV27 with TRBJ1-1, with a tentative D call TRBD1 (5 bases). V was cut by 6 bases and J by 4 bases, with 15 bases left in between. This CDR3 region has 14 residues. Germline values: CDR1 MNHEY, CDR2 SMNVEV (reference sequence). The chain's CDR3 is CASRFRVSFTEAFF. The CDR3 DNA reads as TGTGCCAGCAGGTTCAGGGTTAGCTTCACTGAAGCTTTCTTT.

The J gene is TRBJ1-2, the V gene TRBV28, with 7 bases that match TRBD1. The CDR3 is 13 amino acids. Germline assignment: CDR1 MDHEN and CDR2 SYDVKM. V shed 3 bases and J 7 bases; nucleotides not matched to a gene: 5. The chain's CDR3 is CASSFRGRSGYTF. CDR3 DNA: TGTGCCAGCAGTTTTAGGGGGCGCAGTGGCTACACCTTC.

This clone was recorded once. This chain joins TRBV9 and TRBJ2-1; possibly TRBD1 for D (5 bases). Trimming left V 0 bases short and J 4 bases short, with 5 bases between. The CDR3 is 13 residues long. Germline CDR1 SGDLS, CDR2 YYNGEE. CDR3 loop: CASSVGQYNEQFF. The CDR3 nucleotides read TGTGCCAGCAGCGTAGGACAGTACAATGAGCAGTTCTTC.

This chain uses TRBV7-2 with TRBJ2-7; D uncertain. The germline V and J ends were trimmed by 4 bases and 0 bases, with 16 bases remaining between them. There are 16 residues in the CDR3. From germline, CDR1 is SGHTA and CDR2 FQGNSA. DNA of the CDR3: TGTGCCAGCAGCTGGTACAGCGAGACGCACTCCTACGAGCAGTACTTC. Translated: CASSWYSETHSYEQYF.

This chain connects TRBV4-1 to TRBJ2-6; possible D gene TRBD2, 7 bases. The CDR3 covers 15 residues. V was clipped by 4 bases and J by 2 bases, with 9 bases between them. Germline values: CDR1 MGHRA, CDR2 YSYEKL. CDR3 nucleotides: TGCGCCAGCAGCCTCGGGGGGCCTGGGGCCAACGTCCTGACTTTC. Translated: CASSLGGPGANVLTF.

This chain links TRBV7-9 with TRBJ2-5; 7 bases line up with TRBD1. Germline V lookup: CDR1 SEHNR, CDR2 FQNEAQ (reference sequence). This CDR3 comprises 17 residues. V shed 3 bases and J 7 bases; nucleotides not matched to a gene: 17. CDR3 in amino acids: CASSLVGEDRARTTQYF. The CDR3, as DNA: TGTGCCAGCAGCTTGGTGGGGGAAGACAGGGCAAGGACGACCCAGTACTTC.

This clone showed up just a few times. The V gene is TRBV28, the J gene TRBJ2-7, with D perhaps matching TRBD1 (6 bases). Looked up from germline, CDR1 is MDHEN and CDR2 is SYDVKM. The V end lost 11 bases, the J end lost 0 bases, and 17 bases lay between the germline ends. The CDR3 contains 14 residues. This CDR3 reads CASHLRGFSYEQYF. The CDR3 DNA is TGTGCCTCACACCTCAGGGGATTCTCCTACGAGCAGTACTTC. Full variable domain (missing parts from reference TRBV28 and TRBJ2-7): DVKVTQSSRYLVKRTGEKVFLECVQDMDHENMFWYRQDPGLGLRLIYFSYDVKMKEKGDIPEGYSVSREKKERFSLILESASTNQTSMYLCASHLRGFSYEQYFGPGTRLTVT.

The CDR3 loop reads CASSVYREVSPLHF. DNA for the CDR3: TGTGCCAGCAGTGTTTACAGGGAGGTTTCACCCCTCCACTTT. This sequence joins TRBV2 and TRBJ1-6; D perhaps matches TRBD1 (6 bases). The germline V gene encodes CDR1 SNHLY and CDR2 FYNNEI. V lost 4 bases, J lost 9 bases, and 13 bases lay in between. The CDR3 covers 14 residues. The complete variable domain, with remaining parts taken from reference TRBV2 and TRBJ1-6, reads EPEVTQTPSHQVTQMGQEVILRCVPISNHLYFYWYRQILGQKVEFLVSFYNNEISEKSEIFDDQFSVERPDGSNFTLKIRSTKLEDSAMYFCASSVYREVSPLHFGNGTRLTVT.